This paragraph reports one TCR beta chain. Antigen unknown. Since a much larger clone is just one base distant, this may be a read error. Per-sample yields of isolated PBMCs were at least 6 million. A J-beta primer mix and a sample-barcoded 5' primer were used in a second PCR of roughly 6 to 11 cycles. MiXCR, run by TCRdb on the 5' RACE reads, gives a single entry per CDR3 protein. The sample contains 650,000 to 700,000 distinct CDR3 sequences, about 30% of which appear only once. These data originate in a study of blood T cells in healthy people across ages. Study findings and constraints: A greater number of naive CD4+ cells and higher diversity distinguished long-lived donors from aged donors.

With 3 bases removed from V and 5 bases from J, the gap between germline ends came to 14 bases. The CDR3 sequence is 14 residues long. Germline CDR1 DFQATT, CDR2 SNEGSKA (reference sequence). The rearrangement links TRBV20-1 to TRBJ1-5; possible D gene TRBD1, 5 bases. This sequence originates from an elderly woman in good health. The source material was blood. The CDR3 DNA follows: TGCAGTGCTAGTCGCAGGGAAGGGGATCAGCCCCAGCATTTT. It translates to CSASRREGDQPQHF.